These 7 T cell receptor beta chains came from one sample sequenced in a study of T cell responses to AZD1222 COVID-19 vaccine. Assay: immunoSEQ multiplex PCR; the TCRdb copy retains only in-frame clones and omits some. This sample carries more than 100,000 clones, about nine tenths of them seen once, and the ten largest clones take about 5%. The sample consisted of peripheral blood, taken on day 0 of AZD1222 vaccination. These receptors all stem from an adult in good health.

Notes on this clone: The sample holds other DNA sequences that translate to the same CDR3. The chain recombines TRBV10-3 with TRBJ1-4; D is unresolved. The CDR3 length is 13 residues. Germline V gives CDR1 ENHRY, CDR2 SYGVKD. V lost 2 bases and J lost 5, with 6 bases in between. The CDR3 loop reads CAISEPENEKLFF. DNA of the CDR3: TGTGCCATCAGTGAGCCTGAAAATGAAAAACTGTTTTTT.

The chain has TRBV30 and TRBJ1-2, with unresolved D. The V end was cut by 2 bases, the J end by 8 bases, with 6 bases between. The germline gives CDR1 GTSNPN, CDR2 SVGIG (reference sequence). The CDR3 is 10 residues long. The CDR3 DNA reads TGTGCCTGGAGTAAGGGCGGCTACACCTTC. Its protein product is CAWSKGGYTF.

The V call is TRBV3-1 (or the pseudogene TRBV3-2), the J call TRBJ2-7, with D perhaps given as TRBD1 or TRBD2 (5 bases each). From germline, CDR1 is LGHDT and CDR2 YNNKEL (reference sequence). V was shortened by 4 bases and J by 0 bases, with 16 bases between the two germline ends. This CDR3 is 16 amino acids long. CDR3 sequence: CASSLAGTISSYEQYF. As DNA, the CDR3 is TGTGCCAGCAGCCTCGCAGGGACGATTAGCTCCTACGAGCAGTACTTC.

The chain couples TRBV7-2 to TRBJ2-3; D is perhaps TRBD2 (6 bases). CDR1 is SGHTA, CDR2 FQGNSA, per germline. The CDR3 loop spans 13 amino acids. V dropped 5 bases and J dropped 7 bases, with 13 bases sitting between them. Here the CDR3 DNA reads TGTGCCAGCAGCCGCGTTGGGGGGAATACGCAGTATTTT. Translation gives CASSRVGGNTQYF.

Only a few counts were recorded for this clone. The J gene is TRBJ2-7, the V gene TRBV30; weak D call: TRBD2 (6 bases). Trimming took off 2 bases at V and 7 bases at J, with 18 bases between the two ends. Germline V gives CDR1 GTSNPN, CDR2 SVGIG (reference sequence). The CDR3 consists of 14 residues. The CDR3 loop is CAWSHPSKEGEQYF. CDR3 DNA: TGTGCCTGGAGTCATCCGAGTAAGGAGGGTGAGCAGTACTTC.

DNA for the CDR3: TGTGCCAGCAGCCATGGGACAGCCACAGATACGCAGTATTTT. Its protein product is CASSHGTATDTQYF. The chain joins TRBV4-2 to TRBJ2-3, with 7 bases fitting TRBD1. The junction had 2 bases not matched to a gene; V was cut back by 3 bases and J by 2 bases. CDR1 and CDR2 from the germline V gene are LGHNA and YNFKEQ. There are 14 residues in the CDR3.

CDR3 sequence: CASSFDRGHEQYF. CDR3 nucleotides: TGTGCCAGCAGTTTCGACAGGGGCCACGAGCAGTACTTC. The genes are TRBV27 and TRBJ2-7; 8 bases agree with TRBD1. Germline CDR1 reads MNHEY; CDR2 reads SMNVEV (reference sequence). The trim removed 3 bases at V and 5 bases at J, leaving 3 bases unmatched. This CDR3 is 13 amino acids long.